This T cell receptor (beta chain) is from a study of T cells expressing NK-cell markers. This CDR3 is 17 amino acids long. Germline CDR1 is ENHRY and CDR2 is SYGVKD. Reprocessing the 5' RACE reads, TCRdb reports a single entry for every CDR3 protein and omits DNA. Its listing shows about 460,000 distinct CDR3 sequences. The clonotype originates from a woman aged 50 to 60 in good health. The source material was blood T cells: a sorted CD56 or NKG2C T cell subset, CD4+ or CD8+ T cells, or bulk PBMC T cells (not recorded which). The chain is built from TRBV10-3 and TRBJ2-2; the D call from TCRdb, TRBD1, cannot be confirmed without DNA. The CDR3 is CAISEFVGTANTGELFF.